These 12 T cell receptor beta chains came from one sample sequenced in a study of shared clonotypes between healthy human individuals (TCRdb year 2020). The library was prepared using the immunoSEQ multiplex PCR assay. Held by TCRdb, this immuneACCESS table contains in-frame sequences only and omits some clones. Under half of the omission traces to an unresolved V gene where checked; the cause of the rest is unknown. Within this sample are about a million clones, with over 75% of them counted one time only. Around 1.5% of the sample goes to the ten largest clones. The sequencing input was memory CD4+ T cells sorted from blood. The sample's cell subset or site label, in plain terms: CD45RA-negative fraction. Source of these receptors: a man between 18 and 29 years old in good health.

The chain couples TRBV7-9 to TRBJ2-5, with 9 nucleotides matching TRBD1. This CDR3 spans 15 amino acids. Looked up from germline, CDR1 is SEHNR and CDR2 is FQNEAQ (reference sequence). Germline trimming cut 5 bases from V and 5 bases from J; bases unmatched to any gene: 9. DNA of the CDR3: TGTGCCAGCAGCCTGGCGGGACAGGGTTCGGAGACCCAGTACTTC. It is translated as CASSLAGQGSETQYF.

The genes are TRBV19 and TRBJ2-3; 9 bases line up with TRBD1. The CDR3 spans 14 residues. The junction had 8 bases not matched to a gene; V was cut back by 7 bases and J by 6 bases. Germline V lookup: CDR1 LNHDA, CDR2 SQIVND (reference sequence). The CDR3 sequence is CASKDRGVSDTQYF. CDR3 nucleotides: TGTGCCAGTAAGGACAGGGGAGTATCGGATACGCAGTATTTT.

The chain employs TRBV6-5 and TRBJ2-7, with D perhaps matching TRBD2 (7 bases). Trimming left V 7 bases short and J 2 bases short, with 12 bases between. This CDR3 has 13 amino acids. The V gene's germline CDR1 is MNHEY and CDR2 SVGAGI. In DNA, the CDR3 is TGTGCCAGCACCCGGGGGGCTCCCTACGAGCAGTACTTC. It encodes CASTRGAPYEQYF.

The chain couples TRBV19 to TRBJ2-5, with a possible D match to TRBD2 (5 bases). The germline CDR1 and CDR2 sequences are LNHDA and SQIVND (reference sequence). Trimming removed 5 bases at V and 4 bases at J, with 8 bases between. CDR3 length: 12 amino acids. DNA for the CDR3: TGTGCCAGTAGTCACAGCGGAGAGACCCAGTACTTC. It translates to CASSHSGETQYF. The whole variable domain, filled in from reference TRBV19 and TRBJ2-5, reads DGGITQSPKYLFRKEGQNVTLSCEQNLNHDAMYWYRQDPGQGLRLIYYSQIVNDFQKGDIAEGYSVSREKKESFPLTVTSAQKNPTAFYLCASSHSGETQYFGPGTRLLVL.

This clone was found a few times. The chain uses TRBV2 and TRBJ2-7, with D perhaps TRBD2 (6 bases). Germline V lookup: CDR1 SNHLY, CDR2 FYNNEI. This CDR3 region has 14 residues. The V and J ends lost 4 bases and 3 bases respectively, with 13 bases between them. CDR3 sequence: CASSVRDSIYEQYF. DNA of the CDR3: TGTGCCAGCAGTGTAAGGGACTCGATCTACGAGCAGTACTTC.

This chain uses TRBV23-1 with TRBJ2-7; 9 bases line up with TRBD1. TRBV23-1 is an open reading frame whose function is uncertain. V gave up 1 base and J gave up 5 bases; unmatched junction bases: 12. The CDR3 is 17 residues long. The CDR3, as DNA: TGCGCCAGCAGTCAATACCTGCCGGGACAGGGTAACAACGAGCAGTACTTC. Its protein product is CASSQYLPGQGNNEQYF.

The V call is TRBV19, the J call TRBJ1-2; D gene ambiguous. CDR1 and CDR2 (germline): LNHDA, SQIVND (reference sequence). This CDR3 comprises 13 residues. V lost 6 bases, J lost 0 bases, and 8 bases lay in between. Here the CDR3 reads CASRSQTNYGYTF. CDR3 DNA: TGTGCCAGTAGGAGCCAGACTAACTATGGCTACACCTTC.

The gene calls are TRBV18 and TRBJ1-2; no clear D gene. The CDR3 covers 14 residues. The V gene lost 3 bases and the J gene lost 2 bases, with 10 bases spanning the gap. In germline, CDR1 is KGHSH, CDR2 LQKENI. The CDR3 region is CASSPSKGNYGYTF. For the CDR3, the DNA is TGTGCCAGCTCACCCTCCAAGGGAAACTATGGCTACACCTTC.

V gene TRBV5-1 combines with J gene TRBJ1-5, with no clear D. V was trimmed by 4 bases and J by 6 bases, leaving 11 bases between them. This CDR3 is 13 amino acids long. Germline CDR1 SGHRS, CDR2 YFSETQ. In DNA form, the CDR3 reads TGCGCCAGCAGCGATCGGCCCGGTCAGCCCCAGCATTTT. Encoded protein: CASSDRPGQPQHF.

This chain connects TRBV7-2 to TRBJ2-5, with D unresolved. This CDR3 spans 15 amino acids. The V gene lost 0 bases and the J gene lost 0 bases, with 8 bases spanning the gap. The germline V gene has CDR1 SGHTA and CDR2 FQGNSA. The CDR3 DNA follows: TGTGCCAGCAGCTTAGCGGTGCAGTACCAAGAGACCCAGTACTTC. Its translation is CASSLAVQYQETQYF.

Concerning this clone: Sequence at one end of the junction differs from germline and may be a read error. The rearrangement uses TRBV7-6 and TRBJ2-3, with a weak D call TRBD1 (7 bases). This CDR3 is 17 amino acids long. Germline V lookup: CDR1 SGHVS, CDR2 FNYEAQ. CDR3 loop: CASCLGGGGSSTDTQYF. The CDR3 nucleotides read TGTGCCAGCTGCTTAGGAGGGGGCGGGTCTAGCACAGATACGCAGTATTTT.

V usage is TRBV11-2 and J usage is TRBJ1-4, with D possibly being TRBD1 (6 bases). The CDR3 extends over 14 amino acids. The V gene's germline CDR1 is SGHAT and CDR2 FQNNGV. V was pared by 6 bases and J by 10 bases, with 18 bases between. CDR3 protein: CASSYGAQGGKLFF. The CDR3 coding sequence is TGTGCCAGCAGTTACGGCGCACAGGGCGGAAAACTGTTTTTT.